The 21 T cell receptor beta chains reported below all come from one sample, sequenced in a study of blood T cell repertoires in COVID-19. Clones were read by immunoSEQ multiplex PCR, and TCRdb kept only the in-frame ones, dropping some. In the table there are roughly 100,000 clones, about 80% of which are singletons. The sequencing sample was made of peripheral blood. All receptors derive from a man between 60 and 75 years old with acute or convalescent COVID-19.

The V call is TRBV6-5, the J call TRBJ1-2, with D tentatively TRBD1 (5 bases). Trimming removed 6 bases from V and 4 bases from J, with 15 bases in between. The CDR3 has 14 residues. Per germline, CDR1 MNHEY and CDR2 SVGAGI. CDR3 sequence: CASRPTQGGYGYTF. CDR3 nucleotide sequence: TGTGCCAGCAGACCTACTCAGGGAGGCTATGGCTACACCTTC.

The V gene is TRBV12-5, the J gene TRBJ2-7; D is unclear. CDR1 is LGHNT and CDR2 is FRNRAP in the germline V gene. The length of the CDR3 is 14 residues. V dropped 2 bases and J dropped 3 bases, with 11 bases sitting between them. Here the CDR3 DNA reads TGTGCTAGTGGTTTGCCTCCGGCAGGCTACGAGCAGTACTTC. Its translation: CASGLPPAGYEQYF.

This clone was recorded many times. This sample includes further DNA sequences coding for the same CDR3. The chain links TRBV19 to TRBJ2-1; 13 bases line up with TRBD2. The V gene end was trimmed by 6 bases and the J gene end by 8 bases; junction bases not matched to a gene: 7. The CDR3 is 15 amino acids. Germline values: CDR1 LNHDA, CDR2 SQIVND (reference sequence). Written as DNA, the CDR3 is TGTGCCAGTAGCAGGACTAGCGGGAGTATGGATGAGCAGTTCTTC. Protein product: CASSRTSGSMDEQFF.

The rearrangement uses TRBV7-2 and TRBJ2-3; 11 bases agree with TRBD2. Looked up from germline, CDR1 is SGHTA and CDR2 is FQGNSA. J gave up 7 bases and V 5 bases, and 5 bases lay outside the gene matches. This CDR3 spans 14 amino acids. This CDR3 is CASSDTSGGYTQYF. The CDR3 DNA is TGTGCCAGCAGCGACACTAGCGGGGGATATACGCAGTATTTT.

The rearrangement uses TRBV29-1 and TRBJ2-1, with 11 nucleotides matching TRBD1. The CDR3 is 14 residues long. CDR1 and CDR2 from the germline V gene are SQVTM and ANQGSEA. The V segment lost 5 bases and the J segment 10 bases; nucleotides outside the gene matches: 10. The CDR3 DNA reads TGCAGCGTTTTACGGGACAGGGGGATCGACGAGCAGTTCTTC. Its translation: CSVLRDRGIDEQFF.

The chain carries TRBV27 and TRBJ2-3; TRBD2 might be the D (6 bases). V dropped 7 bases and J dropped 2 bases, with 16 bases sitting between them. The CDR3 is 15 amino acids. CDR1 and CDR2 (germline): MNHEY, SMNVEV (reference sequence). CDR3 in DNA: TGTGCCAGCACCGCGGGGCGCTTCTTCACAGATACGCAGTATTTT. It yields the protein CASTAGRFFTDTQYF.

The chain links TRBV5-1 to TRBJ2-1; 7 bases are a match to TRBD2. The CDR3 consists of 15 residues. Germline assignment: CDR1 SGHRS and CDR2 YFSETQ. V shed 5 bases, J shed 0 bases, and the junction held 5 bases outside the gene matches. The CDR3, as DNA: TGCGCCAGCAGAGCTACTAGCGACTCCTACAATGAGCAGTTCTTC. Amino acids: CASRATSDSYNEQFF.

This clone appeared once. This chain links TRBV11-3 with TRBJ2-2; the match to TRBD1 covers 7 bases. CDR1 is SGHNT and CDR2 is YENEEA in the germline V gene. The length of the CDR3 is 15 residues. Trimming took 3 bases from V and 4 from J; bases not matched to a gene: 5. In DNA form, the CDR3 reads TGTGCCAGCAGCTTCCGGGACAGCGGCACCGGGGAGCTGTTTTTT. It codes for CASSFRDSGTGELFF.

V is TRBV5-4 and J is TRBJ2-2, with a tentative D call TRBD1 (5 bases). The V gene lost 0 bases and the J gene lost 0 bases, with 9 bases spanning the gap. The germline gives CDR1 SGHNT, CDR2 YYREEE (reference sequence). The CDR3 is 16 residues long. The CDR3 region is CASSLGVTANTGELFF. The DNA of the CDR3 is TGTGCCAGCAGCTTGGGGGTGACAGCGAACACCGGGGAGCTGTTTTTT.

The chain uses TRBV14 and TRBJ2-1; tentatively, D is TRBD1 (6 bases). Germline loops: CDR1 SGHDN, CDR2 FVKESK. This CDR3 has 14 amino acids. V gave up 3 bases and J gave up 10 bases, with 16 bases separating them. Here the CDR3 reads CASSQRNRDLEQFF. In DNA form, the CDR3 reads TGTGCCAGCAGCCAGAGGAACAGGGATTTAGAGCAGTTCTTC.

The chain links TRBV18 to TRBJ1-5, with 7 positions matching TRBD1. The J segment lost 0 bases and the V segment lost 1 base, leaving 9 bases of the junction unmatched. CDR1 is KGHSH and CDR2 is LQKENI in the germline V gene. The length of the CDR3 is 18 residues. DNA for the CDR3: TGTGCCAGCTCACCACGGTGGGACAGAGATTATAGCAATCAGCCCCAGCATTTT. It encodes CASSPRWDRDYSNQPQHF.

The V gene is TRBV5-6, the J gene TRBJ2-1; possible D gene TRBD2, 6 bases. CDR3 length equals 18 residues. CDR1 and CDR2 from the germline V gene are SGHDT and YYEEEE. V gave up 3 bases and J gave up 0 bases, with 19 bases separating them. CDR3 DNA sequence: TGTGCCAGCAGCTGGAGGAGTGGCGGGGCCAGCTCCTACAATGAGCAGTTCTTC. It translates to CASSWRSGGASSYNEQFF.

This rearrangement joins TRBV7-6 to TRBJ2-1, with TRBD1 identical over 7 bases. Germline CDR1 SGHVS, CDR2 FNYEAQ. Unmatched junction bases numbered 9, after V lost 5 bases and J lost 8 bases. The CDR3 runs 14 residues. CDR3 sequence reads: CASSKDRVRDEQFF. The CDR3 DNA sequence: TGTGCCAGCAGCAAAGACAGGGTTCGGGATGAGCAGTTCTTC.

In DNA form, the CDR3 reads TGTGCCAGCAGCTCCGGGACTAGCTTTTGGGATGAGCAGTTCTTC. Its protein product is CASSSGTSFWDEQFF. V is TRBV7-8 and J is TRBJ2-1; the match to TRBD2 covers 9 bases. Looked up from germline, CDR1 is SGHVS and CDR2 is FQNEAQ. The V gene end was trimmed by 4 bases and the J gene end by 8 bases; junction bases not matched to a gene: 9. CDR3 length: 15 amino acids.

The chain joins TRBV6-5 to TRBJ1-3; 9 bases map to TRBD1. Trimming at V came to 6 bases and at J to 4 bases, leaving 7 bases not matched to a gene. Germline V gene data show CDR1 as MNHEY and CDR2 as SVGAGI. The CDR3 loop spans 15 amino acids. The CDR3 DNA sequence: TGTGCCAGCAGAACCACAGGGGGCCCGGGAAACACCATATATTTT. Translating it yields CASRTTGGPGNTIYF.

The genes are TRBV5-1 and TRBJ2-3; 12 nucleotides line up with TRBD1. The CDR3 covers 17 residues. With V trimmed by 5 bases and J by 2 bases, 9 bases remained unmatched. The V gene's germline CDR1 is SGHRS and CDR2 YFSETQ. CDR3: CASSSGTGGRVTDTQYF. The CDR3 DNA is TGCGCCAGCAGTTCAGGGACAGGGGGCAGGGTCACAGATACGCAGTATTTT.

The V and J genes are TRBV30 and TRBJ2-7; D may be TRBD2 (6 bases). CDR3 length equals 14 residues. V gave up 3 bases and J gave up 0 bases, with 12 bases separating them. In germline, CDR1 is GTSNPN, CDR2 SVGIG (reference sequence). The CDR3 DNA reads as TGTGCCTGGAGCGGAGGGTACAGCTCCTACGAGCAGTACTTC. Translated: CAWSGGYSSYEQYF.

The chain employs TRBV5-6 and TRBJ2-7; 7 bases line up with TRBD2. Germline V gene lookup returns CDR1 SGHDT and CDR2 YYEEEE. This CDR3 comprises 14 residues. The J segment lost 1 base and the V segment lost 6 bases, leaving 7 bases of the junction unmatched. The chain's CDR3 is CASKTGGRSYEQYF. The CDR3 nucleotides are TGTGCCAGCAAAACGGGGGGACGGTCCTACGAGCAGTACTTC.

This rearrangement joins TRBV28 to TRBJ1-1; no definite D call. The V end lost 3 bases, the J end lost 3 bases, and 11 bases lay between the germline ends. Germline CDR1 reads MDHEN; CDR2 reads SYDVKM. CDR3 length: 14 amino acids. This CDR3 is CASSFRPAHTEAFF. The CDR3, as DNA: TGTGCCAGCAGTTTCAGGCCAGCCCACACTGAAGCTTTCTTT.

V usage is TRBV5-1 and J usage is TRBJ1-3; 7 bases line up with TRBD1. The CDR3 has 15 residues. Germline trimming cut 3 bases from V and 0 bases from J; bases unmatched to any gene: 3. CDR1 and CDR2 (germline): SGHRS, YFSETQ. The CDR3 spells CASSSGQASGNTIYF. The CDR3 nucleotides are TGCGCCAGCAGCTCCGGACAGGCCTCTGGAAACACCATATATTTT. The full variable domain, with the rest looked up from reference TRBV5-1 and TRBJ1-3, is KAGVTQTPRYLIKTRGQQVTLSCSPISGHRSVSWYQQTPGQGLQFLFEYFSETQRNKGNFPGRFSGRQFSNSRSEMNVSTLELGDSALYLCASSSGQASGNTIYFGEGSWLTVV.

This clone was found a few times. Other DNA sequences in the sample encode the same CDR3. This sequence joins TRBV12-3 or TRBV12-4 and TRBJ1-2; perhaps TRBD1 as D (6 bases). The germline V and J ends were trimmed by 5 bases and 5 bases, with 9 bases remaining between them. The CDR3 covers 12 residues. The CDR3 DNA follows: TGTGCCAGCAGTCTCCAGGGGTATGGCTACACCTTC. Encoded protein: CASSLQGYGYTF.